The clone carrying this T cell receptor (beta chain) has a single count. A read error may account for a junction end that differs from germline. TCRdb re-analysed the PCR reads in MiXCR, keeping a single row per CDR3 protein. The sample consists of some 25,000 distinct CDR3 sequences, less than 60% of them appearing once. These data come from a study of CD4 and CD8 cells across lung adenocarcinoma regions. Samples came from patients with localized non-small cell lung adenocarcinoma. The CDR3 extends over 18 amino acids. Per germline, CDR1 ENHRY and CDR2 SYGVKD. This TCR was recovered from a male donor with lung adenocarcinoma. The CD4 and CD8 labels of this study may be unreliable. Specimen: CD8+ T cells from the center of a lung tumor. The chain couples TRBV10-3 to TRBJ2-3; TRBD1 or TRBD2 may be the D gene (5 bases each). CDR3 nucleotides: TGTGCCATACCGAACCGGGGCCTGCAGGCTGTGAGCCCAAATACGCAGTATTTC. Its translation: CAIPNRGLQAVSPNTQYF.